Below are 7 T cell receptor beta chains sequenced from a single sample in a study of identical twins. TCRdb re-called the 5' RACE reads with MiXCR, one entry per CDR3 protein. The sample has fewer than 900,000 distinct CDR3 sequences, 15% to 20% seen once; the top ten hold around 12%. This same sample was also part of a study on T cells expressing NK-cell markers.

Sequencing used PBMCs. The source of these receptors is a woman aged 18-30 years in good health.

The J gene is TRBJ2-7, the V gene TRBV10-3; no clear D. CDR1 is ENHRY, CDR2 SYGVKD, per germline. The CDR3 runs 13 residues. V lost 2 bases and J 8 bases, leaving 13 bases between the germline ends. This CDR3 is CAISEGVGGQQYF. Here the CDR3 DNA reads TGTGCCATCAGTGAGGGGGTGGGTGGCCAGCAGTACTTC.

This clonotype turned up a few times. The chain uses TRBV9 and TRBJ2-5; TRBD2 might be the D (6 bases). Germline lookup yields CDR1 SGDLS and CDR2 YYNGEE. CDR3 length equals 15 residues. V was trimmed by 0 bases and J by 5 bases, leaving 14 bases between them. CDR3 sequence: CASSVGREIMETQYF. Written as DNA, the CDR3 is TGTGCCAGCAGCGTAGGCCGGGAGATAATGGAGACCCAGTACTTC. Full variable domain (missing parts from reference TRBV9 and TRBJ2-5): DSGVTQTPKHLITATGQRVTLRCSPRSGDLSVYWYQQSLDQGLQFLIQYYNGEERAKGNILERFSAQQFPDLHSELNLSSLELGDSALYFCASSVGREIMETQYFGPGTRLLVL.

The chain recombines TRBV20-1 with TRBJ2-2, with D possibly matching TRBD2 (6 bases). The CDR3 is 14 residues long. The germline V gene has CDR1 DFQATT and CDR2 SNEGSKA (reference sequence). CDR3 nucleotide sequence: TGCAGGAGTCCCGGGACTCTCAACACCGGGGAGCTGTTTTTT. This sequence encodes CRSPGTLNTGELFF.

This rearrangement joins TRBV11-2 to TRBJ2-7; possibly TRBD1 for D (5 bases). Germline CDR1 is SGHAT and CDR2 is FQNNGV. Between the trimmed V and J ends, which lost 0 bases and 6 bases, there was a span of 9 bases. The CDR3 spans 13 residues. CDR3 in amino acids: CASSLESGAEQYF. The CDR3 region has the DNA TGTGCCAGCAGCTTAGAAAGTGGGGCCGAGCAGTACTTC.

This clonotype was seen ten or more times. The chain uses TRBV12-3 or TRBV12-4 and TRBJ1-4; TRBD1 matches 7 bases. V lost 3 bases, J lost 8 bases, and 9 bases stayed unmatched. There are 15 residues in the CDR3. The CDR3 DNA reads as TGTGCCAGCAGTTTGGGACAGACCAGGGGGGAAAAACTGTTTTTT. This codes for CASSLGQTRGEKLFF.

The CDR3 region has the DNA TGCAGTGCTAGGGGAGCCGGGACTAGGACGCAGTATTTT. This codes for CSARGAGTRTQYF. V is TRBV20-1 and J is TRBJ2-3; TRBD2 matches 8 bases. V was pared by 3 bases and J by 9 bases, with 8 bases of the junction left unmatched. Germline CDR1 reads DFQATT; CDR2 reads SNEGSKA (reference sequence). The CDR3 is 13 residues long.

CDR3 in DNA: TGTGCCAGCAGTGACTCGACCGGTCCCGGAGATACGCAGTATTTT. Encoded protein: CASSDSTGPGDTQYF. This sequence joins TRBV6-4 and TRBJ2-3; D uncertain. This CDR3 has 15 amino acids. Trimming took off 0 bases at V and 5 bases at J, with 12 bases between the two ends. Germline V gene lookup returns CDR1 MRHNA and CDR2 SNTAGT.